These 27 T cell receptor beta chains were sequenced from one sample in a study of T cells in Graves' hyperthyroidism and ophthalmopathy. The investigators amplified TCR beta CDR3 regions from RNA transcripts. During a first-round RT-PCR of the TCR CDR3, the HTBI primer set was used. TCRdb re-analysed the multiplex PCR reads in MiXCR, keeping a single row per CDR3 protein. This sample has about 570,000 distinct CDR3 sequences, with 11% to 15% found just once. The sample comprised blood. The receptors here all came from a woman aged 40 to 50 with Graves' hyperthyroidism.

A few counts support this clonotype. The gene calls are TRBV7-9 and TRBJ2-5; either TRBD1 or TRBD2 may fit D (5 bases each). Germline CDR1 and CDR2: SEHNR and FQNEAQ (reference sequence). The CDR3 totals 15 residues. The germline V and J ends were trimmed by 0 bases and 1 base, with 9 bases remaining between them. In DNA form, the CDR3 reads TGTGCCAGCAGCTTAGCGTGGGGGATCCAAGAGACCCAGTACTTC. Amino acid sequence: CASSLAWGIQETQYF.

In its sample, this clonotype was seen many times. The chain employs TRBV5-1 and TRBJ2-5; a weak D match, TRBD2 (5 bases). V lost 4 bases, J lost 4 bases, and 20 bases lay in between. This CDR3 comprises 16 residues. Per the germline V gene, CDR1 is SGHRS and CDR2 is YFSETQ. CDR3 sequence: CASSGLLGAGGETQYF. The CDR3 DNA reads TGCGCCAGCAGCGGGTTACTAGGAGCTGGTGGAGAGACCCAGTACTTC.

This clonotype was seen many times. V gene TRBV6-1 combines with J gene TRBJ1-6, with D unresolved. V was cut by 6 bases and J by 9 bases, with 15 bases left in between. The CDR3 is 14 residues long. Germline V gene lookup returns CDR1 MNHNS and CDR2 SASEGT. The CDR3 region has the DNA TGTGCCAGCAGATTACCACCCAGTGGTTCACCCCTCCACTTT. Its translation: CASRLPPSGSPLHF.

The chain joins TRBV4-1 to TRBJ2-5; 8 nucleotides agree with TRBD1. This CDR3 contains 14 residues. The junction had 3 bases not matched to a gene; V was cut back by 5 bases and J by 1 base. CDR1 MGHRA and CDR2 YSYEKL come from the germline V gene. Written as DNA, the CDR3 is TGCGCCAGCAGCTGGGACAGGACCCAAGAGACCCAGTACTTC. It yields the protein CASSWDRTQETQYF.

This clonotype showed up many times. The rearrangement uses TRBV28 and TRBJ1-6, with D hard to call. Germline V gene lookup returns CDR1 MDHEN and CDR2 SYDVKM. The CDR3 contains 16 residues. V was clipped by 4 bases and J by 5 bases, with 15 bases between them. The CDR3: CASSSWARTDNSPLHF. CDR3 nucleotides: TGTGCCAGCAGTTCTTGGGCCCGGACGGATAATTCACCCCTCCACTTT.

This clonotype was counted only a few times. This chain connects TRBV11-2 to TRBJ2-1, with 8 nucleotides matching TRBD2. Unmatched junction bases numbered 4, after V lost 0 bases and J lost 0 bases. Germline assignment: CDR1 SGHAT and CDR2 FQNNGV. The CDR3 is made up of 17 amino acids. The CDR3 protein is CASSLEGSGISYNEQFF. CDR3 nucleotide sequence: TGTGCCAGCAGCTTAGAGGGTAGCGGGATCTCCTACAATGAGCAGTTCTTC.

J is TRBJ2-1 and V is TRBV5-8; D tentatively fits TRBD1 or TRBD2 (6 bases each). Deletions cut 2 bases from V and 2 bases from J, with 14 bases between. CDR1 is SGHTS and CDR2 is YDEGEE in the germline V gene. The CDR3 sequence is 16 residues long. CDR3 DNA: TGTGCCAGCAGCTTACAAGTGGGGGGCCCCTACAATGAGCAGTTCTTC. It encodes CASSLQVGGPYNEQFF.

This clonotype has ten or more counts. V is TRBV6-1 and J is TRBJ2-7; 7 bases line up with TRBD1. The CDR3 is 15 amino acids. J was trimmed by 1 base and V by 6 bases; bases with no gene match: 9. Germline loops: CDR1 MNHNS, CDR2 SASEGT. The CDR3 sequence: CASSPTGAQSYEQYF. In DNA, the CDR3 is TGTGCCAGCAGCCCAACAGGGGCCCAATCCTACGAGCAGTACTTC.

This clonotype was recorded at least ten times. The genes are TRBV3-1 and TRBJ1-1; maybe TRBD1 (6 bases). V was cut by 4 bases and J by 11 bases, with 17 bases left in between. Germline loops: CDR1 LGHDT, CDR2 YNNKEL (reference sequence). This CDR3 spans 13 amino acids. The CDR3 DNA is TGTGCCAGCAGCCCGACCAGGACAGATCGTGCTTTCTTT. Translation gives CASSPTRTDRAFF.

This clonotype occurred many times. CDR3 DNA: TGTGCCATCAGTGAGTCTCGGGGCTCCCTTTCCTACGAGCAGTACTTC. Amino acid sequence: CAISESRGSLSYEQYF. The chain links TRBV10-3 to TRBJ2-7, with D possibly called TRBD1 or TRBD2 (5 bases each). Germline CDR1 ENHRY, CDR2 SYGVKD. The ends were cut back, 0 bases at V and 1 base at J, with 13 bases in the middle. CDR3 length: 16 amino acids.

This clonotype was seen more than once but under ten times. V and J are TRBV19 and TRBJ2-7; 13 nucleotides line up with TRBD2. Per germline, CDR1 LNHDA and CDR2 SQIVND (reference sequence). The V segment lost 5 bases and the J segment 5 bases; nucleotides outside the gene matches: 6. This CDR3 region has 15 residues. CDR3 amino acids: CASSRSGLAGNEQYF. The DNA for the CDR3 is TGTGCCAGTAGTCGGTCGGGACTAGCGGGAAACGAGCAGTACTTC. Looking up the rest from reference TRBV19 and TRBJ2-7 gives the full variable domain: DGGITQSPKYLFRKEGQNVTLSCEQNLNHDAMYWYRQDPGQGLRLIYYSQIVNDFQKGDIAEGYSVSREKKESFPLTVTSAQKNPTAFYLCASSRSGLAGNEQYFGPGTRLTVT.

On this clonotype: A much larger clone differs by one base, so this may be a read error. The chain employs TRBV13 and TRBJ2-3, with 10 bases identical to TRBD2. This CDR3 is 16 amino acids long. CDR1 is PRHDT and CDR2 is FYEKMQ in the germline V gene (reference sequence). DNA of the CDR3: TGTGCCAGCAGTCACGGACTAGCGGAGGTCACAGATATGCAGTATTTT. Translating gives CASSHGLAEVTDMQYF.

This clonotype has a handful of counts. The CDR3 ends on some other residue instead of the conserved phenylalanine or tryptophan, so this is likely a read error. The CDR3 coding sequence is TGCGCCAGCAGCGAAACAGGGACGGGCGACTTGAGTGGCTACACCCTC. Protein: CASSETGTGDLSGYTL. The genes are TRBV5-1 and TRBJ1-2; a weak D match, TRBD1 (6 bases). V shed 4 bases and J shed 7 bases, with 23 bases lying between them. CDR1 and CDR2 (germline): SGHRS, YFSETQ. The CDR3 loop spans 16 amino acids.

There are a few counts of this clonotype. This chain joins TRBV28 and TRBJ2-5; the D gene is possibly TRBD1 (5 bases). Trimming left V 4 bases short and J 12 bases short, with 15 bases between. The germline V gene has CDR1 MDHEN and CDR2 SYDVKM. This CDR3 is 12 amino acids long. The chain's CDR3 is CASSWEAGSEYF. CDR3 coding DNA: TGTGCCAGCAGTTGGGAAGCAGGGTCGGAGTACTTC.

This chain links TRBV5-1 with TRBJ1-6; 8 bases map to TRBD1. The germline CDR1 and CDR2 sequences are SGHRS and YFSETQ. Trimming took 0 bases from V and 8 from J; bases not matched to a gene: 4. The CDR3 totals 15 residues. Written as DNA, the CDR3 is TGCGCCAGCAGCTTGGAAACAGGGGGGTATTCACCCCTCCACTTT. It specifies CASSLETGGYSPLHF.

This clonotype was found many times. J is TRBJ1-2 and V is TRBV27, with D possibly TRBD1 on 5 matching bases. The CDR3 has 13 residues. The germline CDR1 and CDR2 sequences are MNHEY and SMNVEV (reference sequence). V lost 5 bases to trimming and J lost 3 bases, with 10 bases between them. The CDR3 spells CASSPGPDYGYTF. The CDR3, as DNA: TGTGCCAGCAGTCCGGGACCGGACTATGGCTACACCTTC.

This clonotype was seen ten or more times. A read error may account for a junction end that differs from germline. Here the CDR3 DNA reads TGCAGTGCAAGAGGACAGGGACGAGGTCTGAGCACTGAAGCTTTCTTT. Its protein is CSARGQGRGLSTEAFF. V usage is TRBV20-1 and J usage is TRBJ1-1; 8 nucleotides align to TRBD1. The CDR3 covers 16 residues. Germline CDR1 and CDR2: DFQATT and SNEGSKA (reference sequence).

This clonotype appeared many times. The chain carries TRBV28 and TRBJ1-1; no firm D call. Trimming left V 4 bases short and J 2 bases short, with 11 bases between. CDR1 is MDHEN and CDR2 is SYDVKM in the germline V gene. CDR3 length: 14 amino acids. The DNA of the CDR3 is TGTGCCAGCAGTTATGAATGGACCAACACTGAAGCTTTCTTT. Translating gives CASSYEWTNTEAFF.

The CDR3 bases are TGCGCCAGCAGCCAGCCCCCAAGGCTAGCGGGGCCACAAGAGACCCAGTACTTC. Its protein is CASSQPPRLAGPQETQYF. The chain employs TRBV4-1 and TRBJ2-5; TRBD2 matches at 9 bases. The CDR3 loop spans 18 amino acids. V was clipped by 3 bases and J by 2 bases; unmatched bases: 13. CDR1 and CDR2 (germline): MGHRA, YSYEKL.

This clonotype was seen more than once but under ten times. At one end the junction does not follow the germline gene, possibly because of a read error. The rearrangement links TRBV9 to TRBJ2-3; D may be TRBD2 (5 bases). Looked up from germline, CDR1 is SGDLS and CDR2 is YYNGEE. The CDR3 consists of 17 residues. The CDR3 DNA reads as TGTGTCAGCAGCGTAGAGTCGGGATGGCCCAGCACAGATACGCAGTATTTT. Residues: CVSSVESGWPSTDTQYF.

Concerning this clonotype: A much bigger clone sits one base away, suggesting this may be a read error. The CDR3 is CSAIPGSNTEALF. CDR3 bases: TGCAGTGCTATCCCTGGGTCGAACACTGAAGCTCTCTTT. The V gene is TRBV20-1, the J gene TRBJ1-1; D gene unclear. CDR1 and CDR2 from the germline V gene are DFQATT and SNEGSKA (reference sequence). This CDR3 has 13 amino acids.

Notes on this clonotype: A clone one base away is much larger, so this may be a read error. The chain employs TRBV30 and TRBJ2-2; no reliable D call. V was trimmed by 5 bases and J by 6 bases, leaving 13 bases between them. The CDR3 consists of 13 residues. Germline V lookup: CDR1 GTSNPN, CDR2 SVGIG (reference sequence). CDR3 nucleotide sequence: TGTGCCTGGTCGTTTCCGTATGCCGGGGAGCTGTTTTTT. It codes for CAWSFPYAGELFF.

In this sample, this clonotype turned up many times. This chain connects TRBV7-2 to TRBJ2-1; 11 positions agree with TRBD2. This CDR3 region has 16 residues. Per the germline V gene, CDR1 is SGHTA and CDR2 is FQGNSA. Trimming at V came to 1 base and at J to 4 bases, leaving 3 bases not matched to a gene. The CDR3, as DNA: TGTGCCAGCAGCTTAGGACTAGCGGGAAAGTACAATGAGCAGTTCTTC. It is translated as CASSLGLAGKYNEQFF.

V usage is TRBV6-1 and J usage is TRBJ2-5, with D perhaps matching TRBD2 (5 bases). Germline V gene data show CDR1 as MNHNS and CDR2 as SASEGT. CDR3 size: 16 residues. With 2 bases removed from V and 2 bases from J, the gap between germline ends came to 15 bases. The CDR3 nucleotides read TGTGCCAGCAGTGAATTTGCGGGTGCATCTCAAGAGACCCAGTACTTC. Protein sequence: CASSEFAGASQETQYF.

This clonotype appeared many times. The CDR3 protein is CATSDSTGANQPQHF. CDR3 sequence (DNA): TGTGCCACCAGTGATAGTACAGGGGCCAATCAGCCCCAGCATTTT. V and J are TRBV24-1 and TRBJ1-5; 7 bases line up with TRBD1. V lost 3 bases and J lost 3; bases outside the gene matches: 4. CDR3 length equals 15 residues. CDR1 and CDR2 from the germline V gene are KGHDR and SFDVKD.

This clonotype was seen ten or more times. The chain uses TRBV20-1 and TRBJ2-7; unclear D gene. CDR1 DFQATT and CDR2 SNEGSKA come from the germline V gene (reference sequence). This CDR3 is built from 13 residues. Trimming removed 0 bases from V and 0 bases from J, with 6 bases in between. In DNA, the CDR3 is TGCAGTGCTAGAGACGGTTTCTCCTACGAGCAGTACTTC. The encoded protein is CSARDGFSYEQYF.

This clonotype was detected only a few times. The chain has TRBV19 and TRBJ2-4; D remains unclear. The V end was cut by 4 bases, the J end by 6 bases, with 13 bases between. Germline CDR1 LNHDA, CDR2 SQIVND (reference sequence). The CDR3 covers 14 residues. The CDR3 reads CASSTSTTPNIQYF. For the CDR3, the DNA is TGTGCCAGTAGTACCTCGACCACCCCAAACATTCAGTACTTC.